This TCR beta chain comes out of a study of shared clonotypes between healthy human individuals. Study results and limitations: It was observed that roughly 4.8% of naive CD4 clonotypes were shared across a few donors.

Assay: immunoSEQ multiplex PCR; the TCRdb copy retains only in-frame clones and omits some. The sample holds under 2,500,000 clones, 90% to 96% seen once. A note on this clone: Its antigen is currently unknown. The sample contains more than one DNA sequence encoding this CDR3.

V lost 1 base to trimming and J lost 0 bases, with 7 bases between them. From germline, CDR1 is LNHDA and CDR2 SQIVND (reference sequence). This CDR3 contains 14 residues. Sequenced sample: naive CD4+ T cells sorted from blood. Documented subset: CD45RA+ positively selected. The receptor was derived from a man younger than 30 in good health. The chain recombines TRBV19 with TRBJ2-7; the D is unclear. This CDR3 is CASSIGADSYEQYF. Here the CDR3 DNA reads TGTGCCAGTAGTATAGGGGCAGACTCCTACGAGCAGTACTTC.